One and the same sample provided the 4 T cell receptor beta chains below, sequenced in a study of blood T cell repertoires in COVID-19. Assay: immunoSEQ multiplex PCR; the TCRdb copy retains only in-frame clones and omits some. Of about 220,000 clones in the sample, about 86% were seen once. The sample was peripheral blood. Source of these receptors: a woman aged 30 to 39 who had recovered from COVID-19.

This clone was found a few times. This CDR3 is also generated by other DNA sequences in the sample. The J gene is TRBJ2-7, the V gene TRBV5-1; D is uncertain. V was cut by 3 bases and J by 0 bases, with 7 bases left in between. The CDR3 totals 13 residues. Germline CDR1 SGHRS, CDR2 YFSETQ. Written as DNA, the CDR3 is TGCGCCAGCAGCTCGTTGAGCTCCTACGAGCAGTACTTC. Translated, it gives CASSSLSSYEQYF.

The gene calls are TRBV30 and TRBJ2-3; 9 bases fit TRBD2. Germline CDR1 and CDR2: GTSNPN and SVGIG (reference sequence). This CDR3 is built from 14 residues. Trimming took 2 bases from V and 0 from J; bases not matched to a gene: 0. CDR3 sequence reads: CAWSTSGSTDTQYF. The CDR3 DNA reads as TGTGCCTGGAGTACTAGCGGGAGCACAGATACGCAGTATTTT.

This clone was recorded a few times. The chain joins TRBV3-1 (or the pseudogene TRBV3-2) to TRBJ1-5; 7 bases map to TRBD1. Looked up from germline, CDR1 is LGHDT and CDR2 is YNNKEL (reference sequence). The CDR3 extends over 15 amino acids. V lost 4 bases to trimming and J lost 3 bases; unmatched junction nucleotides: 6. CDR3 sequence (DNA): TGTGCCAGCAGCCCTACAGGGGCTCTCAATCAGCCCCAGCATTTT. Amino acid sequence: CASSPTGALNQPQHF.

The chain is built from TRBV5-5 and TRBJ2-7, with D perhaps matching TRBD1 (6 bases). Germline V gene lookup returns CDR1 SGHKS and CDR2 YYEKEE (reference sequence). V was shortened by 0 bases and J by 2 bases, with 15 bases between the two germline ends. CDR3 length: 16 amino acids. The chain's CDR3 is CASSLELGAETYEQYF. DNA for the CDR3: TGTGCCAGCAGCTTGGAGTTGGGGGCAGAAACCTACGAGCAGTACTTC.